Listed here are 6 T cell receptor beta chains from one sample, sequenced in a study of technical replicates of blood from a handful of donors. Assay: immunoSEQ multiplex PCR; the TCRdb copy retains only in-frame clones and omits some. There are some 77,000 clones in the sample; nearly 95% occur only once, and 0.39% lies in the top ten. Material: T cells isolated from PBMCs. These receptors came from a human donor in good health.

This clone was detected only once. CDR3 sequence: CSAAGPGTIYF. For the CDR3, the DNA is TGCAGTGCCGCGGGTCCGGGCACCATATATTTT. This rearrangement joins TRBV20-1 to TRBJ1-3, with unresolved D. CDR1 is DFQATT, CDR2 SNEGSKA, per germline (reference sequence). The CDR3 has 11 residues. V was pared by 6 bases and J by 9 bases, with 12 bases between.

The sample holds one count of this clone. This specimen includes other DNA sequences encoding the same CDR3. V is TRBV28 and J is TRBJ2-7; possible D gene TRBD1, 5 bases. The CDR3 covers 13 residues. Looked up from germline, CDR1 is MDHEN and CDR2 is SYDVKM. Trimming shortened V by 3 bases and J by 1 base, and 7 bases separated the two germline ends. The CDR3 sequence is CASSFAGSYEQYF. The DNA for the CDR3 is TGTGCCAGCAGTTTCGCAGGGTCCTACGAGCAGTACTTC.

J is TRBJ2-3 and V is TRBV6-5; a weak D match, TRBD2 (6 bases). Trimming pared 5 bases from V and 3 bases from J, leaving 12 bases between. The CDR3 is 14 residues long. From germline, CDR1 is MNHEY and CDR2 SVGAGI. This CDR3 reads CASSRGWRTDTQYF. The CDR3 nucleotides are TGTGCCAGCAGTCGGGGGTGGAGAACAGATACGCAGTATTTT.

This chain links TRBV2 with TRBJ1-2; TRBD1 aligns across 8 bases. Germline CDR1 and CDR2: SNHLY and FYNNEI. The CDR3 spans 13 residues. J was trimmed by 4 bases and V by 7 bases; bases with no gene match: 5. CDR3 sequence reads: CASTGGSPYGYTF. The CDR3 nucleotides are TGTGCCAGCACAGGGGGCTCCCCCTATGGCTACACCTTC. Using reference TRBV2 and TRBJ1-2 for the parts outside the CDR3, the full variable domain is EPEVTQTPSHQVTQMGQEVILRCVPISNHLYFYWYRQILGQKVEFLVSFYNNEISEKSEIFDDQFSVERPDGSNFTLKIRSTKLEDSAMYFCASTGGSPYGYTFGSGTRLTVV.

This clone was detected only once. The chain recombines TRBV4-3 with TRBJ2-1; 10 bases are shared with TRBD2. The V and J ends lost 4 bases and 0 bases, in that order; junction bases with no gene match: 12. This CDR3 comprises 19 residues. The germline V gene encodes CDR1 LGHNA and CDR2 YSLEER. CDR3 sequence (DNA): TGCGCCAGCAGCCGGGCTCTAGCGGGAGAAAGTCCCTCCTACAATGAGCAGTTCTTC. Translated, it gives CASSRALAGESPSYNEQFF.

The rearrangement uses TRBV6-5 and TRBJ1-1; D remains unclear. The CDR3 consists of 13 residues. V was shortened by 8 bases and J by 1 base, with 11 bases between the two germline ends. CDR1 and CDR2 (germline): MNHEY, SVGAGI. CDR3 sequence reads: CASGYSGNTEAFF. For the CDR3, the DNA is TGTGCCAGCGGATACAGTGGGAACACTGAAGCTTTCTTT.